Following are 13 T cell receptor beta chains from one sample sequenced in a study of OX40 agonist ivuxolimab in advanced cancers. Repertoires were generated with immunoSEQ multiplex PCR, while TCRdb's copy carries only in-frame clones and drops some. Of fewer than 85,000 clones listed, over 65% are singletons. The sample consisted of CD4+ or CD8+ T cells sorted from blood, taken in a trial of the OX40 agonist ivuxolimab. The receptors originated from an adult with an advanced solid tumor such as melanoma, head and neck, liver or kidney cancer.

This rearrangement joins TRBV5-1 to TRBJ2-1; no reliable D call. Germline CDR1 SGHRS, CDR2 YFSETQ. The CDR3 totals 12 residues. Between the trimmed V and J ends, which lost 0 bases and 8 bases, there was a span of 6 bases. CDR3: CASSLESYEQFF. In nucleotides, the CDR3 is TGCGCCAGCAGCTTGGAGAGCTATGAGCAGTTCTTC. The full variable domain, completed using reference TRBV5-1 and TRBJ2-1, is KAGVTQTPRYLIKTRGQQVTLSCSPISGHRSVSWYQQTPGQGLQFLFEYFSETQRNKGNFPGRFSGRQFSNSRSEMNVSTLELGDSALYLCASSLESYEQFFGPGTRLTVL.

This clone showed up just a few times. J is TRBJ2-7 and V is TRBV7-2; 11 bases agree with TRBD2. After removal of 0 bases from V and 4 bases from J, the junction contained 5 bases not matched to a gene. Germline CDR1 is SGHTA and CDR2 is FQGNSA. This CDR3 comprises 16 residues. CDR3 region: CASSLAASGGWYEQYF. CDR3 nucleotides: TGTGCCAGCAGCTTAGCGGCTAGCGGGGGGTGGTACGAGCAGTACTTC.

The chain employs TRBV19 and TRBJ1-4; D call uncertain. The germline V and J ends were trimmed by 10 bases and 5 bases, with 11 bases remaining between them. This CDR3 is 12 amino acids long. CDR1 and CDR2 (germline): LNHDA, SQIVND (reference sequence). Here the CDR3 reads CATSPQNEKLFF. The CDR3 DNA follows: TGTGCCACATCGCCGCAGAATGAAAAACTGTTTTTT.

This sequence joins TRBV5-6 and TRBJ1-1; 7 bases are shared with TRBD1. Germline lookup yields CDR1 SGHDT and CDR2 YYEEEE. This CDR3 region has 16 residues. Unmatched junction bases numbered 12, after V lost 3 bases and J lost 4 bases. CDR3 protein: CASSSTGAGGGTEAFF. The CDR3 DNA reads TGTGCCAGCAGCTCAACAGGGGCGGGAGGGGGCACTGAAGCTTTCTTT.

The chain carries TRBV29-1 and TRBJ1-2, with TRBD1 matching over 8 bases. Germline-derived CDR1 and CDR2 are SQVTM and ANQGSEA. Germline trimming cut 4 bases from V and 5 bases from J; bases unmatched to any gene: 9. This CDR3 has 14 amino acids. The CDR3 DNA reads TGCAGCGTTGGGGACCCAGGGGGCCCGTATGGCTACACCTTC. It yields the protein CSVGDPGGPYGYTF.

The rearrangement links TRBV10-3 to TRBJ2-7; D not certain. Germline V CDR1 and CDR2: ENHRY, SYGVKD. The germline V and J ends were trimmed by 0 bases and 3 bases, with 9 bases remaining between them. The CDR3 loop spans 14 amino acids. Here the CDR3 DNA reads TGTGCCATCAGTGAGTCACCCCAGAACTACGAGCAGTACTTC. As protein: CAISESPQNYEQYF.

This chain links TRBV7-6 with TRBJ2-2; TRBD1 is a possible D gene (5 bases). V lost 1 base and J 0 bases, leaving 9 bases between the germline ends. Germline lookup yields CDR1 SGHVS and CDR2 FNYEAQ. The CDR3 has 16 residues. The chain's CDR3 is CASSLVVTANTGELFF. The CDR3 DNA reads as TGTGCCAGCAGCTTAGTTGTGACAGCGAACACCGGGGAGCTGTTTTTT.

The genes are TRBV7-2 and TRBJ2-5, with 7 positions matching TRBD1. Germline assignment: CDR1 SGHTA and CDR2 FQGNSA. The V gene end was trimmed by 5 bases and the J gene end by 1 base; junction bases not matched to a gene: 7. This CDR3 contains 15 residues. The CDR3 spells CASSHTYRGQETQYF. In nucleotides, the CDR3 is TGTGCCAGCAGCCATACTTACAGGGGCCAAGAGACCCAGTACTTC.

V usage is TRBV4-3 and J usage is TRBJ1-2; D is ambiguous. V lost 0 bases to trimming and J lost 4 bases, with 12 bases between them. CDR1 LGHNA and CDR2 YSLEER come from the germline V gene. The CDR3 contains 15 residues. CDR3: CASSQDAGKGYGYTF. CDR3 DNA: TGCGCCAGCAGCCAAGATGCGGGTAAGGGCTATGGCTACACCTTC.

The V call is TRBV30, the J call TRBJ1-5; D remains unclear. The CDR3 sequence is 13 residues long. CDR1 is GTSNPN, CDR2 SVGIG, per germline (reference sequence). V was cut by 1 base and J by 8 bases, with 12 bases left in between. The CDR3 DNA sequence: TGTGCCTGGAGTGAGCTAATCAACGAGCCCCAGCATTTT. Its translation is CAWSELINEPQHF.

This clone showed up just once. The rearrangement joins TRBV6-5 to TRBJ1-2; tentative D call: TRBD1 (5 bases). Germline V CDR1 and CDR2: MNHEY, SVGAGI. The V and J ends lost 0 bases and 2 bases respectively, with 10 bases between them. The CDR3 has 15 residues. CDR3 bases: TGTGCCAGCAGTTACTCGGCCGGGGCCAACTATGGCTACACCTTC. It codes for CASSYSAGANYGYTF.

The count of this clone is one. The chain is built from TRBV7-2 and TRBJ2-5; 9 nucleotides align to TRBD1. Germline V lookup: CDR1 SGHTA, CDR2 FQGNSA. CDR3 size: 17 residues. With V trimmed by 1 base and J by 7 bases, 13 bases remained unmatched. CDR3 amino acids: CASSLVWGTGPSGTQYF. The CDR3, as DNA: TGTGCCAGCAGCTTAGTTTGGGGGACAGGGCCTTCAGGGACCCAGTACTTC.

By frequency in the sample, this clone is medium-sized. This chain joins TRBV9 and TRBJ1-5; perhaps TRBD1 as D (6 bases). Between the trimmed V and J ends, which lost 2 bases and 2 bases, there was a span of 11 bases. Germline lookup yields CDR1 SGDLS and CDR2 YYNGEE. The CDR3 has 15 residues. In DNA form, the CDR3 reads TGTGCCAGCAGCGTGGGGGCTGGGGGCAATCAGCCCCAGCATTTT. Translated, it gives CASSVGAGGNQPQHF.